Listed here is a single T cell receptor beta chain. Measured with immunoSEQ multiplex PCR; TCRdb has only the in-frame clones, and not every one. This table holds 150,000 to 200,000 clones, approximately 87% found once. Participants had their cohort set by participant-reported clinical history. Two negative PCRs, clearance, or symptom resolution had been documented for recovered Cohort 3 donors. The CDR3 length is 17 residues. J lost 7 bases, V lost 1 base, and 15 bases had no gene match. The germline CDR1 and CDR2 sequences are SGHTA and FQGNSA. The data were obtained in a study of blood T cell repertoires in COVID-19. Study-level background: Samples of COVID-19 (acute and convalescent) were obtained from the United States, Italy and Spain. PBMCs, B-cell-depleted T cells, or T cells provided the cDNA or gDNA that made up the material.

The rearrangement links TRBV7-2 to TRBJ1-2; 7 positions agree with TRBD1. Sequenced input: PBMCs or T cells enriched from blood (not recorded which). The clonotype originates from a woman aged 45-65 years who had recovered from COVID-19. The CDR3 protein is CASSLGVGGQVLSGYTF. CDR3 sequence (DNA): TGTGCCAGCAGCTTAGGAGTAGGGGGCCAGGTCCTCTCTGGCTACACCTTC.